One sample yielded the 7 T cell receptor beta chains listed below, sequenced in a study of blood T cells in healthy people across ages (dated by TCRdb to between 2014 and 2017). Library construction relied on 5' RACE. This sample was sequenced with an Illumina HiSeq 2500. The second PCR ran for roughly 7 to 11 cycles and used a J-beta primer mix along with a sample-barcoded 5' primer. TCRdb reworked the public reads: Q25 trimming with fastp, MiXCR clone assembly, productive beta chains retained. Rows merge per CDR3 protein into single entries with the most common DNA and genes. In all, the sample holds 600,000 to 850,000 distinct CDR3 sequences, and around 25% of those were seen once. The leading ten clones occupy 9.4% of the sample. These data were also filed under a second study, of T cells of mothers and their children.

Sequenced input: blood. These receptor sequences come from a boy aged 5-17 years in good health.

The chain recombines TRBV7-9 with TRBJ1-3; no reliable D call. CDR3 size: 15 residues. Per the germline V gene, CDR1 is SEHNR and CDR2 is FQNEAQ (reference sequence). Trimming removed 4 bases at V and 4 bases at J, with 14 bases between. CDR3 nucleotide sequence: TGTGCCAGCAGCTCCTCGCTTAACCTAGGAAACACCATATATTTT. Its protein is CASSSSLNLGNTIYF.

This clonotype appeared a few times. The CDR3 region is CSATKGEETQYF. The DNA of the CDR3 is TGCAGCGCAACTAAGGGGGAAGAGACCCAGTACTTC. This chain joins TRBV29-1 and TRBJ2-5, with D perhaps TRBD1 (6 bases). The V gene lost 7 bases and the J gene lost 3 bases, with 12 bases spanning the gap. Germline CDR1 and CDR2: SQVTM and ANQGSEA. The CDR3 runs to 12 residues.

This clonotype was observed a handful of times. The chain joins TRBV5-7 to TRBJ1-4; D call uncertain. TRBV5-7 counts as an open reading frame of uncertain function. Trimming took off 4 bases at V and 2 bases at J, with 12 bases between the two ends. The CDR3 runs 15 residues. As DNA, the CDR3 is TGTGCCAGCAGCGTACCGGGTCCGACTAATGAAAAACTGTTTTTT. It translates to CASSVPGPTNEKLFF.

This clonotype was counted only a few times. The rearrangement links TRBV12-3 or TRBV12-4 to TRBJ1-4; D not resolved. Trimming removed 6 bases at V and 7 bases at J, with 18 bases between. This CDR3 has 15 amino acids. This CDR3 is CASSLGLGSGEKLFF. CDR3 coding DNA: TGTGCCAGCAGCCTCGGTTTGGGGTCGGGTGAAAAACTGTTTTTT.

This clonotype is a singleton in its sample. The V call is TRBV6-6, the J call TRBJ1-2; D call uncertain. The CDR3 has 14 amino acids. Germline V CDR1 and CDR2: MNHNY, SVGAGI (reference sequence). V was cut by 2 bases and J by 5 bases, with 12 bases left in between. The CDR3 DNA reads TGTGCCAGCAGTTACGCTTCGGACGGGTATGGCTACACCTTC. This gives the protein CASSYASDGYGYTF.

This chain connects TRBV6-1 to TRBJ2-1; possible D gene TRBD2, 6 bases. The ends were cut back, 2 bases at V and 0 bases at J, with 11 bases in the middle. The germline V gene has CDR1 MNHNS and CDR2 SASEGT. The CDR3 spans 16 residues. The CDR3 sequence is CASSEMGGVSYNEQFF. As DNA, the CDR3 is TGTGCCAGCAGTGAAATGGGCGGGGTCTCCTACAATGAGCAGTTCTTC.

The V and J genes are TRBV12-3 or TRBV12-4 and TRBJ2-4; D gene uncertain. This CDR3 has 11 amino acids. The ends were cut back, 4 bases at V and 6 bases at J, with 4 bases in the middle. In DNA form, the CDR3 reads TGTGCCAGCAGTTGGGGAAACATTCAGTACTTC. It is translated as CASSWGNIQYF.